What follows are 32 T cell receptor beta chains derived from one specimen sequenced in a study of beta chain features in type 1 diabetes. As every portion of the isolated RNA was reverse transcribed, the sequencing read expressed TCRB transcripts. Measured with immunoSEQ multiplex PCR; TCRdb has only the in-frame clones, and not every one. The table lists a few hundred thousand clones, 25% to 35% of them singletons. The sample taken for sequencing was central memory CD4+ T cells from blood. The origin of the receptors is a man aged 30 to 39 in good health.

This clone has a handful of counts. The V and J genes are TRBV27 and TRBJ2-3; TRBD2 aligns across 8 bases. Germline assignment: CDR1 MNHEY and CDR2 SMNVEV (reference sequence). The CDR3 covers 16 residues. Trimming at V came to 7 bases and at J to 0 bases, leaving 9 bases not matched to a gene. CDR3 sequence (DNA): TGTGCCAGCAAGGGCGAGGCTAGCGGGAGCACAGATACGCAGTATTTT. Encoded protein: CASKGEASGSTDTQYF.

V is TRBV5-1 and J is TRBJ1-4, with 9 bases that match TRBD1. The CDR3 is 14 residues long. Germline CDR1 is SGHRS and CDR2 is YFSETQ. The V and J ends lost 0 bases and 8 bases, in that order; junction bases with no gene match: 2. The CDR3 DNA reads TGCGCCAGCAGCTTGGGGACAGGGGTCGAAAAACTGTTTTTT. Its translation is CASSLGTGVEKLFF.

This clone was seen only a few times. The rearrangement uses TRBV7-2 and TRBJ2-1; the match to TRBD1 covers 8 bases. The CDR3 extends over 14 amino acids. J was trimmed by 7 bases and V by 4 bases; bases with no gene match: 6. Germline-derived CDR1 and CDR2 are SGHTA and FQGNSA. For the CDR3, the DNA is TGTGCCAGCAGCTCTCTGGACAGGGTGAATGAGCAGTTCTTC. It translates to CASSSLDRVNEQFF.

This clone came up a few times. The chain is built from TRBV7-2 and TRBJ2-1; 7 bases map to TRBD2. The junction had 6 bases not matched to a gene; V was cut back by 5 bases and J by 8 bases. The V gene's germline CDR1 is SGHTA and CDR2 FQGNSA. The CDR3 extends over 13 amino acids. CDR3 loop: CASSRTRDYEQFF. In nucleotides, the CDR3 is TGTGCCAGCAGCCGGACTAGAGACTATGAGCAGTTCTTC. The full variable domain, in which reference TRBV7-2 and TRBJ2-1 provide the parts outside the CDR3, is GAGVSQSPSNKVTEKGKDVELRCDPISGHTALYWYRQSLGQGLEFLIYFQGNSAPDKSGLPSDRFSAERTGGSVSTLTIQRTQQEDSAVYLCASSRTRDYEQFFGPGTRLTVL.

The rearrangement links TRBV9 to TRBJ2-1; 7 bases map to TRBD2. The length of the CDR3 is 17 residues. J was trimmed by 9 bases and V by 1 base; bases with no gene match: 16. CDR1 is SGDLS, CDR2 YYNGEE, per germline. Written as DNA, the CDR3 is TGTGCCAGCAGCGTACGAAGCGGGGCCCGTGGACGTCCTGAGCAGTTCTTC. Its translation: CASSVRSGARGRPEQFF.

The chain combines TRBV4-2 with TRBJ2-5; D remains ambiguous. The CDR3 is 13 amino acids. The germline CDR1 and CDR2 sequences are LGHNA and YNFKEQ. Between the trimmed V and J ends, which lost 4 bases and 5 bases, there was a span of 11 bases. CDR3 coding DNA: TGTGCCAGCAGCCCGAAGGATCTGGAGACCCAGTACTTC. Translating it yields CASSPKDLETQYF.

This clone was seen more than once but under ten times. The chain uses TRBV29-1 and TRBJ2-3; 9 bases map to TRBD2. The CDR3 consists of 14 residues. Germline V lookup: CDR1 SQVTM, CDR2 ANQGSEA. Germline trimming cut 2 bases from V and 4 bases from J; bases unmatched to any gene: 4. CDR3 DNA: TGCAGCGTTGAATCTGCGGGAGGGCCAGATACGCAGTATTTT. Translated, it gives CSVESAGGPDTQYF.

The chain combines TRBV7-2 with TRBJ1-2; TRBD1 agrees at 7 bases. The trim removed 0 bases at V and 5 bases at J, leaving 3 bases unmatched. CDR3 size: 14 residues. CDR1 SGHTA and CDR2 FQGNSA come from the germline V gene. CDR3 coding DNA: TGTGCCAGCAGCTTAGCCACACAGGGGTATGGCTACACCTTC. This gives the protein CASSLATQGYGYTF.

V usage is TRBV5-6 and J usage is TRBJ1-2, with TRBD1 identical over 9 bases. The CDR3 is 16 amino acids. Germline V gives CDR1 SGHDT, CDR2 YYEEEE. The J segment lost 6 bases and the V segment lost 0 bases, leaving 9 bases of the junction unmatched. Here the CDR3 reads CASSLVRDREGDGYTF. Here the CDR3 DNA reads TGTGCCAGCAGCTTGGTACGGGACAGGGAAGGGGATGGCTACACCTTC.

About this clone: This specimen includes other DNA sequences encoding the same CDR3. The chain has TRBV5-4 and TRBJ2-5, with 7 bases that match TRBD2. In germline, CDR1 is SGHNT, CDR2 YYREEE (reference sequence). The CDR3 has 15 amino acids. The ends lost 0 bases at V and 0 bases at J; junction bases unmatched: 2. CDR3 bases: TGTGCCAGCAGCTTGGCTCTAGCGGACCAAGAGACCCAGTACTTC. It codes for CASSLALADQETQYF.

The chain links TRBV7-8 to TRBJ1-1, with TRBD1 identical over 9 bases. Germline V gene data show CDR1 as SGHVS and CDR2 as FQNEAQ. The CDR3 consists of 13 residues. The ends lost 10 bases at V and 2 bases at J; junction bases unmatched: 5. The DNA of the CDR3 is TGTGCCATCAAACAGGGGGCAAACACTGAAGCTTTCTTT. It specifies CAIKQGANTEAFF.

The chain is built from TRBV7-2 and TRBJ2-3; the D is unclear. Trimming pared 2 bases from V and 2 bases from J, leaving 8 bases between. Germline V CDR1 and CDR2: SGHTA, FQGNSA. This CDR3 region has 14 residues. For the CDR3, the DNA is TGTGCCAGCAGCTTAATGCTTTCCACAGATACGCAGTATTTT. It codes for CASSLMLSTDTQYF.

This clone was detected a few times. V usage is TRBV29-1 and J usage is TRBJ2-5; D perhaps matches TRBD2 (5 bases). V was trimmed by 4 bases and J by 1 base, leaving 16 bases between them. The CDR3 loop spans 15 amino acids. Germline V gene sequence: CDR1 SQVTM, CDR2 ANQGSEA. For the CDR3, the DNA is TGCAGCGTTGTGACTATACTATTGGGCCAAGAGACCCAGTACTTC. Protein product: CSVVTILLGQETQYF.

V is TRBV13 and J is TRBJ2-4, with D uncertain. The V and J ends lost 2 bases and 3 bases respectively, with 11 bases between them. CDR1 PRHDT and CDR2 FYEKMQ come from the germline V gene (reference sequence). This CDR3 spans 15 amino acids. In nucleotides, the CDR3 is TGTGCCAGCAGCTTAAACTGGGTAAACAAAAACATTCAGTACTTC. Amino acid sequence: CASSLNWVNKNIQYF.

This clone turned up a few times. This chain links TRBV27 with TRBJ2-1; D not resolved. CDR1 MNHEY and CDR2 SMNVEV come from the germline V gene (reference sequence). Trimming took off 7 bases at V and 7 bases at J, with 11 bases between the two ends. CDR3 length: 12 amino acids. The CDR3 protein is CASTSRVNEQFF. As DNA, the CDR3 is TGTGCCAGCACCTCCCGGGTGAATGAGCAGTTCTTC.

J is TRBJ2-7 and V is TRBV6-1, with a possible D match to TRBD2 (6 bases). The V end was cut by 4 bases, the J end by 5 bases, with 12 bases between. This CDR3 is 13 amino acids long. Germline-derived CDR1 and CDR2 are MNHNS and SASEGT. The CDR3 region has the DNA TGTGCCAGCAGTGGTGGGGGGACTGACGAGCAGTACTTC. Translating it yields CASSGGGTDEQYF.

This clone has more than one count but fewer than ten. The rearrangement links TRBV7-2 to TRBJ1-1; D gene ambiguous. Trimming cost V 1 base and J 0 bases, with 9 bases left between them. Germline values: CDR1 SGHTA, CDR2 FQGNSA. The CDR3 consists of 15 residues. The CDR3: CASSLVPAMNTEAFF. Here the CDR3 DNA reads TGTGCCAGCAGCTTAGTTCCAGCAATGAACACTGAAGCTTTCTTT.

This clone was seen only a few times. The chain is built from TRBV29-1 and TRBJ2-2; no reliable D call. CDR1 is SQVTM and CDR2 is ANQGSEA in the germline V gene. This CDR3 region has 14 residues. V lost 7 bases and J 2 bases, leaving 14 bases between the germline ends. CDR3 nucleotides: TGCAGCGGCCCGTCCCCGGGTAACACCGGGGAGCTGTTTTTT. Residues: CSGPSPGNTGELFF.

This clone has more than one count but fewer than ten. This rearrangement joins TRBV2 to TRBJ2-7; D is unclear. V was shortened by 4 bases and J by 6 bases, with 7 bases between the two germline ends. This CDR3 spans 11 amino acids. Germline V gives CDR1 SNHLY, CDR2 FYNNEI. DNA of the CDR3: TGTGCCAGCAGTGTTGATGCCGAGCAGTACTTC. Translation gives CASSVDAEQYF.

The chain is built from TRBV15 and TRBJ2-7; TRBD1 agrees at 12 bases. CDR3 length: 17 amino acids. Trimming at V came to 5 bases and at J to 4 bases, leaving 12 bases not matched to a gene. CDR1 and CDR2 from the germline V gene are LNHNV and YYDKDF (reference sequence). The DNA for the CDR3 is TGTGCCACCAGCCCTGCACCGGGACAGGGGGCCCGTTACGAGCAGTACTTC. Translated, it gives CATSPAPGQGARYEQYF. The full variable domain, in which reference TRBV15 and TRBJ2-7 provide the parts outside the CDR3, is DAMVIQNPRYQVTQFGKPVTLSCSQTLNHNVMYWYQQKSSQAPKLLFHYYDKDFNNEADTPDNFQSRRPNTSFCFLDIRSPGLGDTAMYLCATSPAPGQGARYEQYFGPGTRLTVT.

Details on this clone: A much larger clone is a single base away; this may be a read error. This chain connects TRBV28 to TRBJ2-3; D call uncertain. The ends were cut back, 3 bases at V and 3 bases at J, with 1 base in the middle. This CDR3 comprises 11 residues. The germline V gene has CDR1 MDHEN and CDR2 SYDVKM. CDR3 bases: TGTGCCAGCAGTTTTACAGATACGCAGTATTTT. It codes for CASSFTDTQYF.

The CDR3 coding sequence is TGTGCCAGCAGCGTACCAAATCTTAACTATGGCTACACCTTC. The encoded protein is CASSVPNLNYGYTF. The chain uses TRBV7-9 and TRBJ1-2; the D is unclear. The V end was cut by 5 bases, the J end by 1 base, with 11 bases between. The CDR3 has 14 amino acids. The V gene's germline CDR1 is SEHNR and CDR2 FQNEAQ (reference sequence).

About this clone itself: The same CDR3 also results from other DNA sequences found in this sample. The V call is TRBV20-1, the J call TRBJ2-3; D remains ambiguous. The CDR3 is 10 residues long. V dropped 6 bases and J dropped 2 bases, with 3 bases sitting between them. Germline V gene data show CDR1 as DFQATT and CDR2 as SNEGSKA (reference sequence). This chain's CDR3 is CSAATDTQYF. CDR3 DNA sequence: TGCAGTGCAGCCACAGATACGCAGTATTTT.

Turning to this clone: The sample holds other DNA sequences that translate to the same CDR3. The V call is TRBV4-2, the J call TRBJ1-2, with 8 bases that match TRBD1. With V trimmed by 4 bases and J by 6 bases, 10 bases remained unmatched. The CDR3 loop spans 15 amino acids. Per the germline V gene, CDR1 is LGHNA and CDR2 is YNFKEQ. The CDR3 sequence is CASSPDDRGWDGYTF. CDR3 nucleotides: TGTGCCAGCAGCCCGGACGACAGGGGTTGGGATGGCTACACCTTC.

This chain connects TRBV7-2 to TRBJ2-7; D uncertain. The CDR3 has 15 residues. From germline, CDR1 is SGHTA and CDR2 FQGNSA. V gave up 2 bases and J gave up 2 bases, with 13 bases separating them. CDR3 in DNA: TGTGCCAGCAGCTTACAGGCCCTTGGAGCCTACGAGCAGTACTTC. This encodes CASSLQALGAYEQYF.

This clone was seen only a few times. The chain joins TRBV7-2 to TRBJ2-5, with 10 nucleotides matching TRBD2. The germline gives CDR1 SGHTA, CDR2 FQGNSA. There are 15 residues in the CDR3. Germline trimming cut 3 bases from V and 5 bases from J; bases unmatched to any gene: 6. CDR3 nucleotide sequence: TGTGCCAGCAGCTTCGTAGCGGGAGGTTTGGAGACCCAGTACTTC. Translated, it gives CASSFVAGGLETQYF.

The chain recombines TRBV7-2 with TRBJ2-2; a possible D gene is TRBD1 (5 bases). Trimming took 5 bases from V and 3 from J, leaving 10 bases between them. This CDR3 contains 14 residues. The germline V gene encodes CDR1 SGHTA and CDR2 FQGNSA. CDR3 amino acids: CASSLFRDTGELFF. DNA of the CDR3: TGTGCCAGCAGCCTCTTCAGGGACACCGGGGAGCTGTTTTTT.

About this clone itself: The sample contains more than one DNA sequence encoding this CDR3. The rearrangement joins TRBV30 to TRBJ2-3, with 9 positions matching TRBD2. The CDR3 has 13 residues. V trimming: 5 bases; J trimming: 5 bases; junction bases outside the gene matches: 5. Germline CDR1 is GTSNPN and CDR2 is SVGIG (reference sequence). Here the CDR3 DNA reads TGTGCCTGGGCCGGGACTAGCCGAGATACGCAGTATTTT. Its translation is CAWAGTSRDTQYF. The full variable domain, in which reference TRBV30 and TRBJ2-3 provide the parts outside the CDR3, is SQTIHQWPATLVQPVGSPLSLECTVEGTSNPNLYWYRQAAGRGLQLLFYSVGIGQISSEVPQNLSASRPQDRQFILSSKKLLLSDSGFYLCAWAGTSRDTQYFGPGTRLTVL.

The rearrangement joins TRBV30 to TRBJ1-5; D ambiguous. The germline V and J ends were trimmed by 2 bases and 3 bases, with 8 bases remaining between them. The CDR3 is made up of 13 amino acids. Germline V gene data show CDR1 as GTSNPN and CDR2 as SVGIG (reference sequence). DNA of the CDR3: TGTGCCTGGAGTCAAGGGCCCAATCAGCCCCAGCATTTT. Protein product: CAWSQGPNQPQHF.

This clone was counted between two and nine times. DNA for the CDR3: TGTGCCTGGGCCCGGGGGGGCCGCTACTATGGCTACACCTTC. Encoded protein: CAWARGGRYYGYTF. The rearrangement uses TRBV30 and TRBJ1-2; tentative D call: TRBD1 (6 bases). The CDR3 is made up of 14 amino acids. V shed 5 bases and J shed 3 bases, with 16 bases lying between them. Germline V CDR1 and CDR2: GTSNPN, SVGIG (reference sequence). Complete variable domain (other parts from reference TRBV30 and TRBJ1-2): SQTIHQWPATLVQPVGSPLSLECTVEGTSNPNLYWYRQAAGRGLQLLFYSVGIGQISSEVPQNLSASRPQDRQFILSSKKLLLSDSGFYLCAWARGGRYYGYTFGSGTRLTVV.

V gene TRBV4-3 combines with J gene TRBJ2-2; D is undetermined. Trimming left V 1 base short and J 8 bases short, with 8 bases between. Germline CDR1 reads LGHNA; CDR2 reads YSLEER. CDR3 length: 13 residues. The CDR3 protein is CASSQVGKGELFF. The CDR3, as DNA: TGCGCCAGCAGCCAAGTAGGGAAGGGGGAGCTGTTTTTT.

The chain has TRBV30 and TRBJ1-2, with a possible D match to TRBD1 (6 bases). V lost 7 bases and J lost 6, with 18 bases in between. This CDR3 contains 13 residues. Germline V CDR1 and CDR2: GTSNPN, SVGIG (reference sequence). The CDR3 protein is CAFRGRRGHGYTF. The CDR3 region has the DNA TGTGCCTTTAGGGGGAGGAGGGGCCATGGCTACACCTTC. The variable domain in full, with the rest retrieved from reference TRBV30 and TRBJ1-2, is SQTIHQWPATLVQPVGSPLSLECTVEGTSNPNLYWYRQAAGRGLQLLFYSVGIGQISSEVPQNLSASRPQDRQFILSSKKLLLSDSGFYLCAFRGRRGHGYTFGSGTRLTVV.